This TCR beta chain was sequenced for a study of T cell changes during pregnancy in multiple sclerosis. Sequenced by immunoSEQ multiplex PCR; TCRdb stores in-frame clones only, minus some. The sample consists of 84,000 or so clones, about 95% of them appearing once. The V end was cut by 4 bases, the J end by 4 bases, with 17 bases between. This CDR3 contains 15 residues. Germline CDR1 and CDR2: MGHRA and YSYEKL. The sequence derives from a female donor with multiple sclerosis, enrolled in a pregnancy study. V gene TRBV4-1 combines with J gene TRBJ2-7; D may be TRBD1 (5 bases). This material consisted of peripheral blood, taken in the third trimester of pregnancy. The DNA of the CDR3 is TGCGCCAGCAGCCGACAACAGGAATTAGGGTACGAGCAGTACTTC. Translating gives CASSRQQELGYEQYF.